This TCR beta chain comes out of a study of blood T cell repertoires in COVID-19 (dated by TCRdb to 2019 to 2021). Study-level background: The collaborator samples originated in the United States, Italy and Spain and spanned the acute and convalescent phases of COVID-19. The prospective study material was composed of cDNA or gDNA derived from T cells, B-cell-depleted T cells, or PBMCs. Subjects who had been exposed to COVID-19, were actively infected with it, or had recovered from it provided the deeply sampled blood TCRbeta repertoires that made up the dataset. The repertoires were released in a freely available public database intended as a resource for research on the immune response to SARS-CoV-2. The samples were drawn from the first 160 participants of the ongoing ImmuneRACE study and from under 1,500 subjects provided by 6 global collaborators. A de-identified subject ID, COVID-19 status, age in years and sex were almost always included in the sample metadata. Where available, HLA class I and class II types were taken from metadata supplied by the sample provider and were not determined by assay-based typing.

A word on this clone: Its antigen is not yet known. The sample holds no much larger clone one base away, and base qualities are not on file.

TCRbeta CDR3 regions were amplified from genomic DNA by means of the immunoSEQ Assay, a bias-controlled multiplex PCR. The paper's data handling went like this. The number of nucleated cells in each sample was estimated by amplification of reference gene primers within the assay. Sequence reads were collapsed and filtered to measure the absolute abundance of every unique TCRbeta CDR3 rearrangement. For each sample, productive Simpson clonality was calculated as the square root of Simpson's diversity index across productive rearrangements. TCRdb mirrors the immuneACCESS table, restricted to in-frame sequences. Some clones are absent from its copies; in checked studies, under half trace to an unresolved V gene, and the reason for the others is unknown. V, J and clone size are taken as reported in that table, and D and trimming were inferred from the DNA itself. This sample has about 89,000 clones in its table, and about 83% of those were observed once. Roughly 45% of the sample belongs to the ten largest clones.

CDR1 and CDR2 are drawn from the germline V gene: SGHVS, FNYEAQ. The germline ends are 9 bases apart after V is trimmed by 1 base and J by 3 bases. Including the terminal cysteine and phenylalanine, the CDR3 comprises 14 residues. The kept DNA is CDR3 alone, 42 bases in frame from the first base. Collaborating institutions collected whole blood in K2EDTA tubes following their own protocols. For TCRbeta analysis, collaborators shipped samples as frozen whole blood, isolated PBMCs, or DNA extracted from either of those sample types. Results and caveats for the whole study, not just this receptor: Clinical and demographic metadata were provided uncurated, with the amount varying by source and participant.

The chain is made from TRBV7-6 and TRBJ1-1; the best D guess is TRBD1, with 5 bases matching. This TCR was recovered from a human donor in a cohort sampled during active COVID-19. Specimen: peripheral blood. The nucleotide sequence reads TGTGCCAGCAGCTTAGGGGGGGAGGACACTGAAGCTTTCTTT. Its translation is CASSLGGEDTEAFF.